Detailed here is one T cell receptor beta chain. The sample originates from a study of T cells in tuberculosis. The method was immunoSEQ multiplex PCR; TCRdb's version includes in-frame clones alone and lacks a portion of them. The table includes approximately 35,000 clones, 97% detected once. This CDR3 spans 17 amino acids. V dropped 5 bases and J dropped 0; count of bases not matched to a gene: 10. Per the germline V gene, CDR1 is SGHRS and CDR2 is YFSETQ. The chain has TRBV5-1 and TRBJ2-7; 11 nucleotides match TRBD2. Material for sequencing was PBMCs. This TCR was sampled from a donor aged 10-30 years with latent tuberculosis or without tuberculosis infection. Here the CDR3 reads CASSFSPGTSGSYEQYF. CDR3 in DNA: TGCGCCAGCAGTTTTAGCCCTGGGACTAGCGGCTCCTACGAGCAGTACTTC.